This T cell receptor (beta chain) was recorded in a study of T-cell reconstitution after alpha-beta-depleted transplantation in children. CDR3 size: 11 residues. The V segment lost 6 bases and the J segment 12 bases; nucleotides outside the gene matches: 7. Looked up from germline, CDR1 is MNHNY and CDR2 is SVGAGI (reference sequence). A TCRbeta library incorporating unique molecular identifiers was prepared. TCRdb ran MiXCR on the PCR reads and lists one entry per CDR3 protein. The sample yields hundreds of thousands of distinct CDR3 sequences, 30% to 35% seen once. This clonotype was seen a handful of times.

The input for sequencing was PBMCs from the stem cell graft donor, taken from the stem cell graft. The clonotype comes from a human donor who donated a stem cell graft to a child with aplastic anemia. This chain joins TRBV6-6 and TRBJ1-2, with TRBD1 identical over 7 bases. DNA for the CDR3: TGTGCCAGCAGCTCGACAGGGAGTCACACCTTC. It is translated as CASSSTGSHTF.